The 23 T cell receptor beta chains presented below share a single source sample, sequenced in a study of blood T cell repertoires in COVID-19. The data were produced by immunoSEQ multiplex PCR, yet TCRdb's version contains in-frame clones alone and is incomplete. The profile covers over 30,000 clones, with 90% appearing a single time and more than 0.8% taken by the ten largest. The sample was peripheral blood. These receptors originate from a man between 65 and 79 years old with active or convalescent COVID-19.

This clone came up once. The chain recombines TRBV24-1 with TRBJ2-2; D is uncertain. Germline lookup yields CDR1 KGHDR and CDR2 SFDVKD. The CDR3 covers 16 residues. V was pared by 5 bases and J by 2 bases, with 14 bases between. This chain's CDR3 is CATSATWAGNTGELFF. CDR3 DNA: TGTGCCACCAGTGCCACCTGGGCAGGAAACACCGGGGAGCTGTTTTTT.

The V gene is TRBV19, the J gene TRBJ1-2, with D maybe TRBD1 (5 bases). The CDR3 covers 13 residues. Germline values: CDR1 LNHDA, CDR2 SQIVND (reference sequence). Deletions cut 3 bases from V and 3 bases from J, with 8 bases between. The DNA for the CDR3 is TGTGCCAGTAGTATGGGGCCGGACTATGGCTACACCTTC. Protein product: CASSMGPDYGYTF.

This chain uses TRBV7-2 with TRBJ2-7; 8 nucleotides line up with TRBD1. This CDR3 contains 15 residues. Trimming took 1 base from V and 3 from J; bases not matched to a gene: 5. Germline V gives CDR1 SGHTA, CDR2 FQGNSA. The CDR3 protein is CASSLVGDRGYEQYF. The DNA for the CDR3 is TGTGCCAGCAGCTTAGTGGGTGACAGGGGCTACGAGCAGTACTTC.

The genes are TRBV2 and TRBJ1-3; the match to TRBD1 covers 7 bases. The CDR3 runs 16 residues. Germline values: CDR1 SNHLY, CDR2 FYNNEI. V lost 4 bases and J lost 3; bases outside the gene matches: 9. The CDR3 DNA sequence: TGTGCCAGCAGTGGATCGTGGGGACAGCATGGAAACACCATATATTTT. The encoded protein is CASSGSWGQHGNTIYF.

The chain joins TRBV7-9 to TRBJ2-2; 13 bases align to TRBD2. The germline gives CDR1 SEHNR, CDR2 FQNEAQ (reference sequence). The CDR3 contains 17 residues. V dropped 6 bases and J dropped 4; count of bases not matched to a gene: 8. The CDR3 DNA is TGTGCCAGCAGTCCGGGACTAGCGGGGTTAGTCACCGGGGAGCTGTTTTTT. Residues: CASSPGLAGLVTGELFF.

The chain combines TRBV18 with TRBJ1-2; D might be TRBD1 (5 bases). Germline loops: CDR1 KGHSH, CDR2 LQKENI. The CDR3 consists of 14 residues. Trimming removed 4 bases at V and 0 bases at J, with 9 bases between. CDR3 loop: CASSHETANYGYTF. In DNA form, the CDR3 reads TGTGCCAGCTCACACGAGACAGCTAACTATGGCTACACCTTC.

The gene calls are TRBV4-1 and TRBJ1-6; D gene uncertain. In germline, CDR1 is MGHRA, CDR2 YSYEKL. The CDR3 extends over 15 amino acids. The V gene lost 0 bases and the J gene lost 7 bases, with 10 bases spanning the gap. CDR3: CASSQERVVNSPLHF. For the CDR3, the DNA is TGCGCCAGCAGCCAAGAACGCGTTGTGAATTCACCCCTCCACTTT.

V usage is TRBV5-4 and J usage is TRBJ1-6; D is perhaps TRBD1 (6 bases). CDR3 length: 14 residues. Germline V gene data show CDR1 as SGHNT and CDR2 as YYREEE (reference sequence). Between the trimmed V and J ends, which lost 4 bases and 5 bases, there was a span of 10 bases. In DNA, the CDR3 is TGTGCCAGCAGCCGCCGACAGGATAATTCACCCCTCCACTTT. It specifies CASSRRQDNSPLHF.

The rearrangement joins TRBV14 to TRBJ2-7, with D tentatively TRBD2 (5 bases). In germline, CDR1 is SGHDN, CDR2 FVKESK. The CDR3 length is 15 residues. Trimming cost V 4 bases and J 1 base, with 14 bases left between them. The CDR3 DNA reads TGTGCCAGCAGCCTCCGAGGGAGATCGTCCTACGAGCAGTACTTC. This sequence encodes CASSLRGRSSYEQYF.

The chain joins TRBV7-2 to TRBJ2-7, with TRBD1 identical over 10 bases. The J segment lost 1 base and the V segment lost 5 bases, leaving 11 bases of the junction unmatched. The CDR3 length is 17 residues. Germline V gene sequence: CDR1 SGHTA, CDR2 FQGNSA. The CDR3 region has the DNA TGTGCCAGCAGCCCGGGACAGGGGACGTGGCGATCCTACGAGCAGTACTTC. This codes for CASSPGQGTWRSYEQYF.

The V call is TRBV25-1, the J call TRBJ2-5, with 11 bases aligning to TRBD2. The CDR3 has 15 residues. Germline-derived CDR1 and CDR2 are MGHDK and SYGVNS. Trimming cost V 5 bases and J 1 base; bases outside gene matches: 3. The chain's CDR3 is CASSLGLAGQETQYF. The CDR3 coding sequence is TGTGCCAGCAGTTTAGGACTAGCGGGCCAAGAGACCCAGTACTTC.

The chain joins TRBV28 to TRBJ1-5, with 7 positions matching TRBD1. This CDR3 region has 16 residues. J was trimmed by 3 bases and V by 6 bases; bases with no gene match: 11. From germline, CDR1 is MDHEN and CDR2 SYDVKM. CDR3 bases: TGTGCCAGCAGACAGGGGATCGGGCGCCTCAATCAGCCCCAGCATTTT. Protein sequence: CASRQGIGRLNQPQHF.

This chain joins TRBV6-6 and TRBJ2-2, with a tentative D call TRBD2 (5 bases). Trimming took off 0 bases at V and 7 bases at J, with 12 bases between the two ends. The CDR3 contains 15 residues. Germline lookup yields CDR1 MNHNY and CDR2 SVGAGI (reference sequence). CDR3 protein: CASSYSTGNHGELFF. CDR3 nucleotide sequence: TGTGCCAGCAGTTACTCGACCGGGAATCACGGGGAGCTGTTTTTT.

The chain links TRBV24-1 to TRBJ2-2; a possible D gene is TRBD2 (5 bases). V was pared by 5 bases and J by 0 bases, with 9 bases between. This CDR3 comprises 15 residues. The germline CDR1 and CDR2 sequences are KGHDR and SFDVKD. CDR3 region: CATSGRTANTGELFF. The CDR3 nucleotides read TGTGCCACCAGTGGGAGGACGGCGAACACCGGGGAGCTGTTTTTT.

This chain joins TRBV2 and TRBJ1-5; weak D call: TRBD1 (6 bases). V shed 5 bases and J shed 6 bases, with 14 bases lying between them. Germline lookup yields CDR1 SNHLY and CDR2 FYNNEI. CDR3 size: 14 residues. The CDR3, as DNA: TGTGCCAGCAGTCAGATCACAGGGATTCAGCCCCAGCATTTT. Encoded protein: CASSQITGIQPQHF.

The J gene is TRBJ2-7, the V gene TRBV5-1; D is perhaps TRBD1 (6 bases). The CDR3 consists of 14 residues. Germline CDR1 and CDR2: SGHRS and YFSETQ. V shed 5 bases and J shed 2 bases, with 14 bases lying between them. The CDR3 sequence: CASRHLQGTYEQYF. As DNA, the CDR3 is TGCGCCAGCAGACATCTTCAGGGGACCTACGAGCAGTACTTC.

The V and J genes are TRBV5-1 and TRBJ1-2, with TRBD1 identical over 10 bases. V lost 2 bases to trimming and J lost 5 bases; unmatched junction nucleotides: 3. The CDR3 contains 14 residues. Germline assignment: CDR1 SGHRS and CDR2 YFSETQ. As DNA, the CDR3 is TGCGCCAGCAGCTTAACGGGACAGGGGTATGGCTACACCTTC. Protein product: CASSLTGQGYGYTF.

This chain uses TRBV20-1 with TRBJ1-4, with TRBD1 matching 7 bases. The CDR3 is 14 amino acids. J was trimmed by 8 bases and V by 3 bases; bases with no gene match: 9. The germline V gene encodes CDR1 DFQATT and CDR2 SNEGSKA (reference sequence). The CDR3 loop reads CSASSGTDTEKLFF. DNA of the CDR3: TGCAGTGCTAGTTCCGGGACAGACACAGAAAAACTGTTTTTT.

The chain uses TRBV7-9 and TRBJ2-3; TRBD2 aligns across 8 bases. J gave up 0 bases and V 6 bases, and 2 bases lay outside the gene matches. The germline gives CDR1 SEHNR, CDR2 FQNEAQ (reference sequence). The CDR3 totals 14 residues. The CDR3 region is CASRIAGSTDTQYF. CDR3 sequence (DNA): TGTGCCAGCAGGATAGCGGGAAGCACAGATACGCAGTATTTT.

This chain joins TRBV7-8 and TRBJ2-1; 9 bases are a match to TRBD1. Germline lookup yields CDR1 SGHVS and CDR2 FQNEAQ. The CDR3 totals 18 residues. V was clipped by 5 bases and J by 3 bases; unmatched bases: 14. In nucleotides, the CDR3 is TGTGCCAGCAGCAACACCTTCACCGGGACAGGGCTCTACAATGAGCAGTTCTTC. It codes for CASSNTFTGTGLYNEQFF.

The CDR3 DNA reads as TGTGCCAGTAGTACCAGGGTAGCCCGCACTGAAGCTTTCTTT. This codes for CASSTRVARTEAFF. The rearrangement links TRBV19 to TRBJ1-1; perhaps TRBD1 as D (5 bases). The CDR3 covers 14 residues. Germline V lookup: CDR1 LNHDA, CDR2 SQIVND (reference sequence). Trimming took off 4 bases at V and 4 bases at J, with 13 bases between the two ends.

This clone was seen just once. V usage is TRBV2 and J usage is TRBJ1-1, with D maybe TRBD1 (6 bases). With 4 bases removed from V and 4 bases from J, the gap between germline ends came to 19 bases. Germline V gene lookup returns CDR1 SNHLY and CDR2 FYNNEI. The CDR3 consists of 16 residues. CDR3 DNA: TGTGCCAGCAGTGTCGGGCCAGGGGTTGGGTTCACTGAAGCTTTCTTT. Protein sequence: CASSVGPGVGFTEAFF.

This rearrangement joins TRBV27 to TRBJ1-1; D gene uncertain. Per germline, CDR1 MNHEY and CDR2 SMNVEV (reference sequence). The CDR3 covers 14 residues. V was pared by 2 bases and J by 1 base, with 8 bases between. The CDR3 here is CASSLARSNTEAFF. In DNA, the CDR3 is TGTGCCAGCAGTTTAGCCAGATCGAACACTGAAGCTTTCTTT.